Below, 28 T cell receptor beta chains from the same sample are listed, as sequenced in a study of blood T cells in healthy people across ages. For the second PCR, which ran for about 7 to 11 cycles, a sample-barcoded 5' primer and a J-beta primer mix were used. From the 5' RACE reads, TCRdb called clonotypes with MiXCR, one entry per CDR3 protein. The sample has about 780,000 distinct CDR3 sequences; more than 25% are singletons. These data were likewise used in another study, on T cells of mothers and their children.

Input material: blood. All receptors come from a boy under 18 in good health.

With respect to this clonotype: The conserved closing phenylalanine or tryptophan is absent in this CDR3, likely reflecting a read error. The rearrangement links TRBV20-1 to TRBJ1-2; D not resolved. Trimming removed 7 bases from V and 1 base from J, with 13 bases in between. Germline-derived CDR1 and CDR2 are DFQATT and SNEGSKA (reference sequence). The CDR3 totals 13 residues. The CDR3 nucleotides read TGCAGTGGACTCGACGGGGATAACTATGGCTACACCTCC. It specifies CSGLDGDNYGYTS.

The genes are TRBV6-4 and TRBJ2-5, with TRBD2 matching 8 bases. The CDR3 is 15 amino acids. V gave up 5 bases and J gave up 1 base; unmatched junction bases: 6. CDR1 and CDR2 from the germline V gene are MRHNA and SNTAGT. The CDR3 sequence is CASSPGGGTQETQYF. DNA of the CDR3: TGTGCCAGCAGTCCGGGCGGGGGGACCCAAGAGACCCAGTACTTC.

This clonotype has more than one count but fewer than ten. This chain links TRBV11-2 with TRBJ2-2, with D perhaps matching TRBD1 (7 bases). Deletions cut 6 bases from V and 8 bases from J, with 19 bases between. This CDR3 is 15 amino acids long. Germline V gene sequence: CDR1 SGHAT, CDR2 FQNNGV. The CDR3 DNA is TGTGCCAGCAGGACAGACAGGGCGGGGACGGGGGAGCTGTTTTTT. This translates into CASRTDRAGTGELFF.

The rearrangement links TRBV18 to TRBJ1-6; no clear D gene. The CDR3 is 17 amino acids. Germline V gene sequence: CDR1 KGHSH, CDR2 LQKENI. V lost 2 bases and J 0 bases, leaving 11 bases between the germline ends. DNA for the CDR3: TGTGCCAGCTCACCAATCCCGGCGAGCTCCTATAATTCACCCCTCCACTTT. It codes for CASSPIPASSYNSPLHF.

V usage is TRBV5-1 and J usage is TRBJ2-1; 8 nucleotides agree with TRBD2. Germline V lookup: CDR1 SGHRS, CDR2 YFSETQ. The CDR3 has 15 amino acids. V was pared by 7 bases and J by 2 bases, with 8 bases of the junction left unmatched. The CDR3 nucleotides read TGCGCCAGCCTTAGCGGGGTGGAGGCCTACAATGAGCAGTTCTTC. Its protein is CASLSGVEAYNEQFF.

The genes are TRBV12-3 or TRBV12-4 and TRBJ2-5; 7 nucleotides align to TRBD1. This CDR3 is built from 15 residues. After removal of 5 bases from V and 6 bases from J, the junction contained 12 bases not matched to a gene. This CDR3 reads CASSRDSLGAKTQYF. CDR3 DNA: TGTGCCAGCAGTCGGGACAGCCTGGGGGCAAAGACCCAGTACTTC.

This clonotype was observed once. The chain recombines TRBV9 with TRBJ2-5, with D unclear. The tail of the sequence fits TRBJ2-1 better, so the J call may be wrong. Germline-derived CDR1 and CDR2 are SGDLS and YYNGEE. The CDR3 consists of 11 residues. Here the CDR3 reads CASSGTNEQFF. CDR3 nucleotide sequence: TGTGCCAGCAGCGGTACCAATGAGCAGTTCTTC.

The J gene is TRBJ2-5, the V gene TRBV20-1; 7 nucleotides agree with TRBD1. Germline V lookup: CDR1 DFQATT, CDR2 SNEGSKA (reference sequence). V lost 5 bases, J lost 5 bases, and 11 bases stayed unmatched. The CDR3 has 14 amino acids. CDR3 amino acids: CSASGQAGVETQYF. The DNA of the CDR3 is TGCAGTGCTTCAGGACAGGCAGGTGTCGAGACCCAGTACTTC.

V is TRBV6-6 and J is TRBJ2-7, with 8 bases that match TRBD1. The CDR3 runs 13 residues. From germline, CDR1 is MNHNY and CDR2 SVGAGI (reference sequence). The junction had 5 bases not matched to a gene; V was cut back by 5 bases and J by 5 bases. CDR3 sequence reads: CASSGQGSHEQYF. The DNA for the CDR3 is TGTGCCAGCAGTGGACAGGGTTCGCACGAGCAGTACTTC.

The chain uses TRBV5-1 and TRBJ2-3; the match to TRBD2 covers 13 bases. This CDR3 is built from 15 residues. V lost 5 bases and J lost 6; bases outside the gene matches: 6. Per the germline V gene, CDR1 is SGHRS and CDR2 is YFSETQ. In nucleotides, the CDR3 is TGCGCCAGCAGTTCCGGGACTAGCGGGGCGGATACGCAGTATTTT. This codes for CASSSGTSGADTQYF.

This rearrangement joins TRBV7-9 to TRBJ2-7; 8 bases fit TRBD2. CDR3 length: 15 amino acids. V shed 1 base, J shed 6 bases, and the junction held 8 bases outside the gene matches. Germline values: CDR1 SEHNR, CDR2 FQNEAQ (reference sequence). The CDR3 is CASSLDLSGASEQYF. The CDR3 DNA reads TGTGCCAGCAGCTTAGACCTTAGCGGGGCCAGCGAGCAGTACTTC. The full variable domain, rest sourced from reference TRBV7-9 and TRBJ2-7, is DTGVSQNPRHKITKRGQNVTFRCDPISEHNRLYWYRQTLGQGPEFLTYFQNEAQLEKSRLLSDRFSAERPKGSFSTLEIQRTEQGDSAMYLCASSLDLSGASEQYFGPGTRLTVT.

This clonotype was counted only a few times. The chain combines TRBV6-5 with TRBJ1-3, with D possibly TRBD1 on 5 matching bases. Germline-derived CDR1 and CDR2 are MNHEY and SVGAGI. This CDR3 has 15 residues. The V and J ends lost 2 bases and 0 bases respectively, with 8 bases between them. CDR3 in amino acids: CASSYGGISGNTIYF. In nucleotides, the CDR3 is TGTGCCAGCAGTTACGGGGGGATCTCTGGAAACACCATATATTTT.

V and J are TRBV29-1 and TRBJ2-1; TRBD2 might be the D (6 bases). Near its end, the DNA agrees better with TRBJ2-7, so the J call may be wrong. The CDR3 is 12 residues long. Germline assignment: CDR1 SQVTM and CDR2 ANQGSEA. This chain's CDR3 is CSVARGAYEQYF. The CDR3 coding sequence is TGCAGCGTTGCTCGCGGGGCCTACGAGCAGTACTTC.

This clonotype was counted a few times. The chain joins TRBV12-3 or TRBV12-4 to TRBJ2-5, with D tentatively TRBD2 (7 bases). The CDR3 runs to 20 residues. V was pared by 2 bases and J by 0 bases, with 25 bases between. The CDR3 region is CASSLSWVPGGRGYQETQYF. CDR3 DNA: TGTGCCAGCAGTTTATCATGGGTGCCCGGGGGGCGGGGGTACCAAGAGACCCAGTACTTC.

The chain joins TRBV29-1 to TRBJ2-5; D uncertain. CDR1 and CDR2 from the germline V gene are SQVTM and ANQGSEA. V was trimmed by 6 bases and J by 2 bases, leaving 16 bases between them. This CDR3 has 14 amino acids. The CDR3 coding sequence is TGCAGCGTCCCCTCGTTCGTCCTACAAGAGACCCAGTACTTC. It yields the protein CSVPSFVLQETQYF.

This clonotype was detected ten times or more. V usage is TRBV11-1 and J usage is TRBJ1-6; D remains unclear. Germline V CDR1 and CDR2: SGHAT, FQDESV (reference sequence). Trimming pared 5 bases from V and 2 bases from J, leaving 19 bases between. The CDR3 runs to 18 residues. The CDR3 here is CASSEHVGRPTYNSPLHF. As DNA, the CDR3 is TGTGCCAGCAGCGAACACGTTGGCAGACCTACCTATAATTCACCCCTCCACTTT.

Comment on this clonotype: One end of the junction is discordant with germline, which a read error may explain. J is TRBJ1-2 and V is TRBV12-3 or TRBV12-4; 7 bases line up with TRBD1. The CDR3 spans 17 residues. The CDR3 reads CASSPTGRTSANHGYTF. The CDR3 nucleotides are TGTGCCAGCAGCCCGACAGGGAGAACCTCCGCTAACCATGGCTACACCTTC.

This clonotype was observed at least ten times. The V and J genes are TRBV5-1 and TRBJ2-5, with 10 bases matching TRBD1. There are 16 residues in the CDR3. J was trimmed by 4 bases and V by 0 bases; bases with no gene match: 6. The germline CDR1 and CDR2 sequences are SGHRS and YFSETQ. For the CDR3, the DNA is TGCGCCAGCAGCTTGGCCGGGACAGGGGAAGGAGAGACCCAGTACTTC. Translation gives CASSLAGTGEGETQYF.

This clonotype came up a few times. For the CDR3, the DNA is TGCGCCAGCAGCCAAGCCCCCTCCGTGGGACTTAAAGAAAAACTGTTTTTT. This sequence encodes CASSQAPSVGLKEKLFF. The chain joins TRBV4-1 to TRBJ1-4; D is possibly TRBD1 (5 bases). Trimming removed 1 base at V and 8 bases at J, with 20 bases between. The germline V gene encodes CDR1 MGHRA and CDR2 YSYEKL. The length of the CDR3 is 17 residues.

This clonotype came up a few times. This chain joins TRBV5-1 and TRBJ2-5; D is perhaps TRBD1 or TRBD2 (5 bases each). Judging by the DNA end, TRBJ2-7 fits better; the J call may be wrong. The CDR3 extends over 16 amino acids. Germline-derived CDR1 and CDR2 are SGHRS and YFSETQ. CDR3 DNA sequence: TGCGCCAGCAGCAGGGACGGCTACCCTCCTCACTACGAGCAGTACTTC. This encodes CASSRDGYPPHYEQYF.

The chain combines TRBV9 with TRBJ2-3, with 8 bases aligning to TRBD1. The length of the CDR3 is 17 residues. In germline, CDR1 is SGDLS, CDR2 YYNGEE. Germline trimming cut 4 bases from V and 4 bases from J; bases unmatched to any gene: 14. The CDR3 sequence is CASSSTPDRGAADTQYF. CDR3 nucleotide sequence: TGTGCCAGCAGCTCGACCCCCGACAGGGGAGCGGCAGATACGCAGTATTTT.

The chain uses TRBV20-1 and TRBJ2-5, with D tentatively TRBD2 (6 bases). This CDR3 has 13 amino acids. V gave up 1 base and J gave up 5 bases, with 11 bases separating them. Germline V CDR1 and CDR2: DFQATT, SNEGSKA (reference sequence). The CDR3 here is CSARVRGRETQYF. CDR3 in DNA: TGCAGTGCTAGAGTACGAGGGAGGGAGACCCAGTACTTC.

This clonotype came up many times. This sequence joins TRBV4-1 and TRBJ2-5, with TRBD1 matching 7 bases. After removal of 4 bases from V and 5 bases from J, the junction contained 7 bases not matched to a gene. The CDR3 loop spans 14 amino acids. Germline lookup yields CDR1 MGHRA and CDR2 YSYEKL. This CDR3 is CASSRTGVRETQYF. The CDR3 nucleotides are TGCGCCAGCAGCCGTACAGGGGTGAGGGAGACCCAGTACTTC.

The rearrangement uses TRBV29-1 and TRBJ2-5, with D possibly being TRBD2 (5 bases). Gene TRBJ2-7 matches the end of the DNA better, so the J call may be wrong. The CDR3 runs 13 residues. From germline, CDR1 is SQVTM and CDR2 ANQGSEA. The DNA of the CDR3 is TGCAGCGCCCAGACACCAGGAGGCGACGAGCAGTACTTC. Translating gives CSAQTPGGDEQYF.

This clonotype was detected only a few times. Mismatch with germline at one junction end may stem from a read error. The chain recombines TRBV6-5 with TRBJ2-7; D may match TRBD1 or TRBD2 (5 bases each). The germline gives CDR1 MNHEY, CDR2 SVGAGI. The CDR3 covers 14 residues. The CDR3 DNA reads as TGTGACAGCAGTCGGGACGGTAGCTCCTACGAGCAGTACTTC. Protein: CDSSRDGSSYEQYF.

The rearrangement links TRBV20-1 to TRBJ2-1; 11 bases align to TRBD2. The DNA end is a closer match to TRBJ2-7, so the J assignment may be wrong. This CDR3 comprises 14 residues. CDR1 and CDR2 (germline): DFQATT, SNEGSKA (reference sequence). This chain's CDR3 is CSALLAGAFYEQYF. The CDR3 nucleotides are TGCAGTGCCCTACTAGCGGGGGCCTTTTACGAGCAGTACTTC.

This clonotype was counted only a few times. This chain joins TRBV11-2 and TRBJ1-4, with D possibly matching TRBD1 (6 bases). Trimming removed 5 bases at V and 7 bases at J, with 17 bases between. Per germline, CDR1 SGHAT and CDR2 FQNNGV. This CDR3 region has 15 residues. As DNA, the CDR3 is TGTGCCAGCAGCCCCATGGGGGGGCTTGGTGAAAAACTGTTTTTT. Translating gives CASSPMGGLGEKLFF. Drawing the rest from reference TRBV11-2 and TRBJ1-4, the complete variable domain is EAGVAQSPRYKIIEKRQSVAFWCNPISGHATLYWYQQILGQGPKLLIQFQNNGVVDDSQLPKDRFSAERLKGVDSTLKIQPAKLEDSAVYLCASSPMGGLGEKLFFGSGTQLSVL.

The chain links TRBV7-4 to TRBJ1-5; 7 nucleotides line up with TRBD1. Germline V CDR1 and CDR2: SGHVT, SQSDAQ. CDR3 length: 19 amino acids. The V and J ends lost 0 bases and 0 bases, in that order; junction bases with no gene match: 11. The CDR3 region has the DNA TGTGCCAGCAGCTTAGCTGCGGACAGGCAGGGGTCTAGCAATCAGCCCCAGCATTTT. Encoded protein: CASSLAADRQGSSNQPQHF. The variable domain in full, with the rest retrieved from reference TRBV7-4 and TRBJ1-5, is GAGVSQSPRYKVAKRGRDVALRCDSISGHVTLYWYRQTLGQGSEVLTYSQSDAQRDKSGRPSGRFSAERPERSVSTLKIQRTEQGDSAVYLCASSLAADRQGSSNQPQHFGDGTRLSIL.